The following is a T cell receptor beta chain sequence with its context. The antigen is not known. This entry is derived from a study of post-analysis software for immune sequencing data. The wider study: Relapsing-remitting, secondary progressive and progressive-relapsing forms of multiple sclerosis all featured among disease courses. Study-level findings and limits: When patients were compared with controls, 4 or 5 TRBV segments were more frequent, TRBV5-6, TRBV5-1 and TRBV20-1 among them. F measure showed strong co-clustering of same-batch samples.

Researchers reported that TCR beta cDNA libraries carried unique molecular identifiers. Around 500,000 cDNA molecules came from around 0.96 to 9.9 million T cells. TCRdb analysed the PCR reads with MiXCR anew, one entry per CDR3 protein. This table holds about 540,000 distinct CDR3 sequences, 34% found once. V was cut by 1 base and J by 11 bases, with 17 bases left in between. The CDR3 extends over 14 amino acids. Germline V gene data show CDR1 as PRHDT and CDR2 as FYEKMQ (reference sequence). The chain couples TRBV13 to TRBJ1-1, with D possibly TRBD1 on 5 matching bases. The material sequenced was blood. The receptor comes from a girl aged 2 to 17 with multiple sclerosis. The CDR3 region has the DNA TGTGCCAGCAGCTTAGTAGAGGGGCCCCTAGGGGCTTTCTTT. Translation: CASSLVEGPLGAFF.